This T cell receptor beta chain was recovered during a study of T cell changes during pregnancy in multiple sclerosis. Some clones are missing from TCRdb's copy, which holds only in-frame ones; the method was immunoSEQ multiplex PCR. Of about 28,000 clones in the sample, 88% were seen once. This clonotype was obtained from a female donor in good health, enrolled as a control in a pregnancy study. Sequencing was performed on CD4+ T cells from peripheral blood mononuclear cells, taken in the first trimester of pregnancy.

In DNA, the CDR3 is TGTGCCAGCAGTGAACAAAGCACCGGGGAGCTGTTTTTT. Its translation is CASSEQSTGELFF. The V call is TRBV6-4, the J call TRBJ2-2; the D is unclear. CDR1 and CDR2 (germline): MRHNA, SNTAGT. The CDR3 runs 13 residues. V lost 3 bases and J 4 bases, leaving 6 bases between the germline ends.